These T cell receptor beta chains were read from a single sample in a study. In TCRdb, the 5' RACE reads were re-called with MiXCR into one record per CDR3 protein. The sample consists of tens of thousands of distinct CDR3 sequences, about 32% of them appearing once. Material for sequencing was tumor-infiltrating memory CD4+ T cells sorted from the breast tumor. The receptors here all came from a female donor with breast cancer. CDR3s include the opening cysteine and the closing phenylalanine or tryptophan. The D gene is left open where the match is weak. Only part of the rows carry a size: once, few, many, or a class if the clone is expanded.

D gene	V gene	J gene	clone size	CDR3 DNA	CDR3 protein
.	TRBV6-5	TRBJ1-3	once	TGTGCCAGCAGTTACTCAGGCAGTCTGTCTGGAAACACCATATATTTT	CASSYSGSLSGNTIYF
.	TRBV20-1	TRBJ1-1	many	TGCAGTGCCCAACCCAGATCGACTGAAGCTTTCTTT	CSAQPRSTEAFF
TRBD1	TRBV6-5	TRBJ2-7	medium-sized	TGTGCCAGCAGTGCGGACAGGGGCTACGAGCAGTACTTC	CASSADRGYEQYF
.	TRBV7-9	TRBJ1-1	.	TGTGTCAGCAGCCCCCCCACGGTGAACACTGAAGCTTTCTTT	CVSSPPTVNTEAFF
.	TRBV7-2	TRBJ2-5	.	TGTGCCAGCAGCGAAAATCTTGGGGGTAAAGGGACCCAGTACTTC	CASSENLGGKGTQYF
.	TRBV29-1	TRBJ2-1	.	TGCAGCGTTGAAGGCGGGACAAGGATTTACAATGAGCAGTTCTTC	CSVEGGTRIYNEQFF
.	TRBV7-2	TRBJ2-3	few	TGTGCCAGCAGCCCCGTCGCGGATACGCAGTATTTT	CASSPVADTQYF
.	TRBV9	TRBJ2-3	few	TGTGCCAGCAGCGCCACGGGGAGCACAGATACGCAGTATTTT	CASSATGSTDTQYF
.	TRBV29-1	TRBJ2-2	many	TGCAGCGTTACGGGGGCGAACACCGGGGAGCTGTTTTTT	CSVTGANTGELFF
.	TRBV20-1	TRBJ1-2	many	TGCAGTGCCGGAGGGTCCCTTGCGAGCGGTGGCTACACCTTC	CSAGGSLASGGYTF
.	TRBV4-1	TRBJ1-1	.	TGCGCCAGCAGCCAAGATCCAACAATACACCGTAAAACGGGGCCCGACACTGAAGCTTTCTTT	CASSQDPTIHRKTGPDTEAFF
.	TRBV4-2	TRBJ2-7	.	TGTGCCAGCAGCCAAGGTGCCGGGACCTACGAGCAGTACTTC	CASSQGAGTYEQYF
.	TRBV7-9	TRBJ1-2	.	TGTGCCAGCAGCTTCAATAATCGGGTGGGGGTCGATGGCTACACCTTC	CASSFNNRVGVDGYTF
.	TRBV7-3	TRBJ2-2	few	TGTGCCAGCAGCCCTCAGGGCGCGAACACCGGGGAGCTGTTTTTT	CASSPQGANTGELFF
.	TRBV6-1	TRBJ1-5	many	TGTGCCAGCAGTGAAGATGGGGGGCATGGGAATCAGCCCCAGCATTTT	CASSEDGGHGNQPQHF
.	TRBV7-2	TRBJ2-3	.	TGTGCCAGCAGGTTCTCTAACTCCATGGTGGATACGCAGTATTTT	CASRFSNSMVDTQYF
.	TRBV20-1	TRBJ2-7	many	TGCAGTGCTTTACCAAACGTTGCCTACGAGCAGTACTTC	CSALPNVAYEQYF
TRBD2	TRBV5-4	TRBJ2-5	.	TGTGCCAGTGGGACTAGCGGGATTGAGACCCAGTACTTC	CASGTSGIETQYF
.	TRBV27	TRBJ2-3	.	TGTGCCAGCAGCCTGACAGAGAGCACAGATACGCAGTATTTT	CASSLTESTDTQYF
TRBD1	TRBV3-1	TRBJ1-2	few	TGTGCCAGCAGCCGCTGGGACAGAAACTATGGCTACACCTTC	CASSRWDRNYGYTF
.	TRBV6-2/TRBV6-3	TRBJ2-5	.	TGTGCCAGCAGTCTATCCTGGGGAGAGACCCAGTACTTC	CASSLSWGETQYF
.	TRBV11-2	TRBJ1-1	.	TGTGCCAGCAGCTTGAGGGGAGCTGAAGCTTTCTTT	CASSLRGAEAFF
.	TRBV2	TRBJ1-1	few	TGTGCCAGCAGTCAGGCTCTGAACACTGAAGCTTTCTTT	CASSQALNTEAFF
.	TRBV28	TRBJ1-1	few	TGTGCCAGCAGTGCTACAGCGCCGAACACTGAAGCTTTCTTT	CASSATAPNTEAFF
TRBD1	TRBV5-4	TRBJ2-7	few	TGTGCCAGCAGCAAAGACAGGGCCGAGCAGTACTTC	CASSKDRAEQYF
.	TRBV18	TRBJ1-1	few	TGTGCCAGCTCTCAAATCGGGTCGACCGAAGCTTTCTTT	CASSQIGSTEAFF
.	TRBV10-2	TRBJ2-1	few	TGCGCCAGCAGTACTCTCCAGGACAATGAGCAGTTCTTC	CASSTLQDNEQFF
.	TRBV18	TRBJ2-5	.	TGTGCCAGCTCACCCCTCCCAGCTTTGGAGACCCAGTACTTC	CASSPLPALETQYF
TRBD1	TRBV14	TRBJ2-2	few	TGTGCCAGCAGCCAAAGACAGGGGCCCACCGGGGAGCTGTTTTTT	CASSQRQGPTGELFF
.	TRBV25-1	TRBJ2-3	few	TGTGCCAGCAGTGATCCCTTTTCGGATACGCAGTATTTT	CASSDPFSDTQYF
TRBD2	TRBV27	TRBJ2-2	.	TGTGCCTGCAGTCCAGATGAAGGGCCACTAGCGGGAGGTTGGACCGGGGAGCTGTTTTTT	CACSPDEGPLAGGWTGELFF
.	TRBV28	TRBJ2-5	many	TGTGCCAGCACGTCGGGGGGCGGGGAGACCCAGTACTTC	CASTSGGGETQYF
TRBD2	TRBV12-3/TRBV12-4	TRBJ2-3	few	TGTGCCAGCAGTTTTGATCCGGGAGGACGCACAGATACGCAGTATTTT	CASSFDPGGRTDTQYF
TRBD1	TRBV6-1	TRBJ2-7	few	TGTGCCAGCAGTGAATTCGGAGGGGGGACAGGGTACTACGAGCAGTACTTC	CASSEFGGGTGYYEQYF
.	TRBV9	TRBJ2-2	.	TGTGCCAGCAGCGTATGGACACAGACCACCACCGGGGAGCTGTTTTTT	CASSVWTQTTTGELFF
TRBD2	TRBV7-9	TRBJ2-5	.	TGTGCCAGCAGCACCACCGCCGGGAGGGTCAGTGAGACCCAGTACTTC	CASSTTAGRVSETQYF
.	TRBV6-1	TRBJ2-4	.	TGTGCCAGCCAAAAGGGCGAGAACCTAGCCAAAAACATTCAGTACTTC	CASQKGENLAKNIQYF
TRBD1	TRBV28	TRBJ2-4	few	TGTGCCAGCGGCTCCGGACAGGCCCTAGCCAAAAACATTCAGTACTTC	CASGSGQALAKNIQYF
.	TRBV11-1	TRBJ2-1	.	TGTGCCAGCAGCGATCACAGGGGAGGGGGCAACAATGAGCAGTTCTTC	CASSDHRGGGNNEQFF
.	TRBV15	TRBJ1-1	.	TGTGCCACCAGCAGAGATAGCAACTGTATGAACACTGAAGCTTTCTTT	CATSRDSNCMNTEAFF
TRBD2	TRBV14	TRBJ2-1	.	TGTGCCAGCAGCCTACGGGACTACATCACTGAGCAGTTCTTC	CASSLRDYITEQFF
.	TRBV6-2/TRBV6-3	TRBJ2-3	few	TGTGCCAGCAGTCAACTAAAAGACATAGAAGATACGCAGTATTTT	CASSQLKDIEDTQYF
.	TRBV6-2/TRBV6-3	TRBJ2-7	.	TGTGCCAGCAGTCCTCGAGGAGGGACTCTCTACGAGCAGTACTTC	CASSPRGGTLYEQYF
.	TRBV28	TRBJ2-1	many	TGTGCCAGCAGGGCGTTTCCAAATGAGCAGTTCTTC	CASRAFPNEQFF
TRBD2	TRBV7-8	TRBJ2-1	.	TGTGCCAGCAGCCTCGGTGCGGGGGGGTTCAGTGAGCAGTTCTTC	CASSLGAGGFSEQFF
TRBD2	TRBV24-1	TRBJ2-1	many	TGTGCCACCAGTGATTTGCACCCCTCTAGCGGGAATTTCAATGAGCAGTTCTTC	CATSDLHPSSGNFNEQFF
TRBD2	TRBV5-1	TRBJ2-7	few	TGCGCCAGCAGCTTGCGGTCTAGCGGGATTTACGAGCAGTACTTC	CASSLRSSGIYEQYF
TRBD1	TRBV29-1	TRBJ2-7	.	TGCAGCTACGGACAGGGCGACGAGCAGTACTTC	CSYGQGDEQYF
.	TRBV5-1	TRBJ1-2	few	TGCGCCAGCAGCTTGGTGCCGCCAGCCGACTATGGCTACACCTTC	CASSLVPPADYGYTF
TRBD1	TRBV3-1	TRBJ2-5	.	TGTGCCAGCAGCCAGGGATCAGGGGGCGCAAAGACCCAGTACTTC	CASSQGSGGAKTQYF
.	TRBV7-2	TRBJ2-5	few	TGTGCCAGCAGCTTAGATGGCCAAAGGACCCAGTACTTC	CASSLDGQRTQYF
.	TRBV11-3	TRBJ2-7	few	TGTGCCAGCAGCCCTCCCAGGGAAACCTACGAGCAGTACTTC	CASSPPRETYEQYF
.	TRBV6-5	TRBJ2-2	many	TGTGCCAGCAGTTACCCAAACACCGGGGAGCTGTTTTTT	CASSYPNTGELFF